This T cell receptor beta chain is from a study of cytomegalovirus exposure and HLA in healthy donors. Healthy people donating bone marrow made up the donors. A few counts support this clone. The antigen is unknown. Points from the study as a whole: In a later analysis, HLA-associated beta chains showed higher expansion and lower generation probabilities than comparable chains. The authors later linked a missense DCLRE1C variant to TCR beta V- and J-gene trimming.

In the PCR, 60 Vbeta and 13 Jbeta primers were used. Original data processing: Later work found 74 million or so unique TCR beta chains, with around 10 million shared. The data were produced by immunoSEQ multiplex PCR, yet TCRdb's version contains in-frame clones alone and is incomplete. V, J and clone size are taken as reported in that table, and D and trimming were inferred from the DNA itself. In the table there are 150,000 to 250,000 clones, roughly 85% of which are singletons. The germline CDR1 and CDR2 sequences are SQVTM and ANQGSEA. This CDR3 region has 13 residues. Deletions cut 6 bases from V and 0 bases from J, with 10 bases between.

This clonotype was obtained from a young woman in good health and CMV-seropositive. Input material: PBMCs. V is TRBV29-1 and J is TRBJ2-3; D not resolved. CDR3 DNA sequence: TGCAGCGTGGGCCTCCCTAGCACAGATACGCAGTATTTT. Translated: CSVGLPSTDTQYF.